This T cell receptor beta chain derives from a study of a mutant IDH1 vaccine in newly diagnosed glioma. This CDR3 is built from 13 residues. The data were produced by immunoSEQ multiplex PCR, yet TCRdb's version contains in-frame clones alone and is incomplete. Among fewer than 40,000 clones, approximately 50% were seen once, and the ten largest hold roughly 9.6%. Notes on this clone: What it binds is unknown.

Time point indicated: week 5, during vaccination. Every vaccination contained 300 ug of the mutant IDH1 20-mer peptide and was paired with topical imiquimod. The specimen was PBMCs, collected from a glioma patient whose treatment included an IDH1 peptide vaccine. The sequence was collected from a woman younger than 30 with glioma. The chain links TRBV12-2 to TRBJ2-5. TRBV12-2 is recorded as a pseudogene. The CDR3 DNA follows: TGTGCAAGTCGCTTAGTGGGGGAGAGGACCCAGTACTTC. Protein product: CASRLVGERTQYF.